Below are 24 T cell receptor beta chains sequenced from a single sample in a study of siplizumab effects on memory and regulatory T cells. Repertoires were generated with immunoSEQ multiplex PCR, while TCRdb's copy carries only in-frame clones and drops some. The sample holds roughly 100,000 clones; roughly 90% are singletons and the top ten take about 1.1%. Material: CD4+ T cells sorted from blood. Receptors originate from a human donor in good health.

This clone was detected only once. The chain carries TRBV28 and TRBJ1-3; D unresolved. The germline CDR1 and CDR2 sequences are MDHEN and SYDVKM. Trimming stripped 5 bases from V and 9 bases from J, with 11 bases between. CDR3 length: 12 residues. The CDR3 region is CASSLISGTIYF. CDR3 DNA: TGTGCCAGCAGTCTCATCTCGGGCACCATATATTTT.

This sequence joins TRBV9 and TRBJ1-3; no clear D gene. The CDR3 loop spans 15 amino acids. Germline V gene lookup returns CDR1 SGDLS and CDR2 YYNGEE. Between the trimmed V and J ends, which lost 3 bases and 4 bases, there was a span of 14 bases. CDR3 loop: CASSGERGTGNTIYF. CDR3 coding DNA: TGTGCCAGCAGCGGAGAACGCGGTACGGGAAACACCATATATTTT.

The chain uses TRBV6-4 and TRBJ2-1; the D gene is possibly TRBD1 (6 bases). The CDR3 covers 15 residues. Germline V gene data show CDR1 as MRHNA and CDR2 as SNTAGT. The V end was cut by 4 bases, the J end by 6 bases, with 16 bases between. CDR3 DNA: TGTGCCAGCAGTGCGGGACACTCGCTGGGCAATGAGCAGTTCTTC. As protein: CASSAGHSLGNEQFF.

The chain uses TRBV5-1 and TRBJ2-3; 12 nucleotides line up with TRBD2. The trim removed 7 bases at V and 5 bases at J, leaving 2 bases unmatched. The CDR3 loop spans 13 amino acids. Germline V gene data show CDR1 as SGHRS and CDR2 as YFSETQ. The CDR3 coding sequence is TGCGCCAGCTGGACTAGCGGGAAAGATACGCAGTATTTT. Protein product: CASWTSGKDTQYF.

J is TRBJ1-5 and V is TRBV7-6; TRBD1 aligns across 8 bases. There are 14 residues in the CDR3. Germline trimming cut 5 bases from V and 5 bases from J; bases unmatched to any gene: 5. Germline loops: CDR1 SGHVS, CDR2 FNYEAQ. The CDR3 nucleotides read TGTGCCAGCAGCCTCGGACAGGGCCATCAGCCCCAGCATTTT. It specifies CASSLGQGHQPQHF. The complete variable domain, with remaining parts taken from reference TRBV7-6 and TRBJ1-5, reads GAGVSQSPRYKVTKRGQDVALRCDPISGHVSLYWYRQALGQGPEFLTYFNYEAQQDKSGLPNDRFSAERPEGSISTLTIQRTEQRDSAMYRCASSLGQGHQPQHFGDGTRLSIL.

This chain connects TRBV25-1 to TRBJ1-4; D might be TRBD1 (6 bases). The CDR3 consists of 14 residues. Trimming removed 6 bases from V and 4 bases from J, with 12 bases in between. Germline V gives CDR1 MGHDK, CDR2 SYGVNS. The CDR3 DNA reads as TGTGCCAGCAGAGAGACAGGTTTTAATGAAAAACTGTTTTTT. It codes for CASRETGFNEKLFF.

V usage is TRBV19 and J usage is TRBJ2-5; 8 nucleotides line up with TRBD1. The germline V gene encodes CDR1 LNHDA and CDR2 SQIVND (reference sequence). V trimming: 5 bases; J trimming: 2 bases; junction bases outside the gene matches: 7. CDR3 length equals 15 residues. CDR3 DNA: TGTGCCAGTAGTGTCACCCAGGGGGCTCAAGAGACCCAGTACTTC. Encoded protein: CASSVTQGAQETQYF.

The V gene is TRBV7-2, the J gene TRBJ2-2, with TRBD1 identical over 7 bases. The length of the CDR3 is 18 residues. CDR1 and CDR2 from the germline V gene are SGHTA and FQGNSA. Trimming took 6 bases from V and 5 from J; bases not matched to a gene: 18. As DNA, the CDR3 is TGTGCCAGCAGGTTGGGACCCAGCCGGGACAGATTAACCGGGGAGCTGTTTTTT. Its protein product is CASRLGPSRDRLTGELFF.

The genes are TRBV7-2 and TRBJ1-1, with 8 nucleotides matching TRBD1. The CDR3 loop spans 16 amino acids. Germline V lookup: CDR1 SGHTA, CDR2 FQGNSA. Trimming took 3 bases from V and 7 from J; bases not matched to a gene: 13. This CDR3 is CASSFSPTGEYFEAFF. CDR3 bases: TGTGCCAGCAGCTTTTCCCCGACAGGGGAATATTTTGAAGCTTTCTTT.

This chain uses TRBV4-2 with TRBJ2-7; 7 nucleotides agree with TRBD2. J gave up 0 bases and V 3 bases, and 5 bases lay outside the gene matches. Germline loops: CDR1 LGHNA, CDR2 YNFKEQ. The CDR3 loop spans 15 amino acids. The CDR3 DNA sequence: TGTGCCAGCAGCCATGCCCGGACTAGCTCCTACGAGCAGTACTTC. This translates into CASSHARTSSYEQYF.

V and J are TRBV5-1 and TRBJ2-3; tentative D call: TRBD2 (7 bases). The length of the CDR3 is 16 residues. Trimming pared 7 bases from V and 5 bases from J, leaving 23 bases between. Germline V gene data show CDR1 as SGHRS and CDR2 as YFSETQ. The CDR3 DNA reads as TGCGCCAGCGGTAGCCGAGGGGGAGGGCCTGGAGATACGCAGTATTTT. Translated, it gives CASGSRGGGPGDTQYF.

V and J are TRBV5-1 and TRBJ2-6; possibly TRBD1 for D (6 bases). Trimming removed 0 bases at V and 0 bases at J, with 13 bases between. The V gene's germline CDR1 is SGHRS and CDR2 YFSETQ. There are 18 residues in the CDR3. The CDR3, as DNA: TGCGCCAGCAGCTTGGTTGTGGGGGCCCCCTCTGGGGCCAACGTCCTGACTTTC. Protein product: CASSLVVGAPSGANVLTF.

This clone was observed a few times. The chain employs TRBV19 and TRBJ1-2; TRBD1 agrees at 8 bases. The CDR3 spans 12 residues. Germline V CDR1 and CDR2: LNHDA, SQIVND (reference sequence). V shed 9 bases and J 8 bases; nucleotides not matched to a gene: 8. The CDR3 spells CASLDRGDGYTF. The CDR3 DNA is TGTGCCAGCCTAGACAGGGGCGACGGCTACACCTTC.

The rearrangement links TRBV28 to TRBJ2-5, with a weak D call TRBD1 (6 bases). From germline, CDR1 is MDHEN and CDR2 SYDVKM. The length of the CDR3 is 13 residues. V dropped 4 bases and J dropped 7 bases, with 13 bases sitting between them. CDR3 protein: CASSSSGVGTQYF. CDR3 in DNA: TGTGCCAGCAGTTCCTCAGGGGTGGGGACCCAGTACTTC.

This chain joins TRBV6-6 and TRBJ2-1, with TRBD1 matching over 11 bases. Germline CDR1 is MNHNY and CDR2 is SVGAGI (reference sequence). CDR3 size: 16 residues. After removal of 3 bases from V and 8 bases from J, the junction contained 9 bases not matched to a gene. The CDR3 region is CASSYKRTGGLDEQFF. DNA of the CDR3: TGTGCCAGCAGTTATAAGAGGACAGGGGGCCTCGATGAGCAGTTCTTC.

The rearrangement uses TRBV7-3 and TRBJ2-3; 7 nucleotides align to TRBD1. This CDR3 region has 13 residues. CDR1 is SGHTA and CDR2 is FQGTGA in the germline V gene. Germline trimming cut 6 bases from V and 6 bases from J; bases unmatched to any gene: 6. CDR3 in DNA: TGTGCCAGCAGTACAGACAGGGTGGATACGCAGTATTTT. It encodes CASSTDRVDTQYF.

This clone was counted only a few times. The rearrangement uses TRBV5-1 and TRBJ2-5, with 14 positions matching TRBD2. The CDR3 runs to 16 residues. The V and J ends lost 4 bases and 7 bases, in that order; junction bases with no gene match: 9. Germline CDR1 is SGHRS and CDR2 is YFSETQ. The CDR3 spells CASSPGLAGAVATQYF. DNA of the CDR3: TGCGCCAGCAGCCCGGGACTAGCGGGAGCGGTCGCGACCCAGTACTTC. Based on the CDR3 plus reference TRBV5-1 and TRBJ2-5, the full variable domain is KAGVTQTPRYLIKTRGQQVTLSCSPISGHRSVSWYQQTPGQGLQFLFEYFSETQRNKGNFPGRFSGRQFSNSRSEMNVSTLELGDSALYLCASSPGLAGAVATQYFGPGTRLLVL.

This chain connects TRBV30 to TRBJ1-5; no clear D gene. Trimming removed 4 bases from V and 7 bases from J, with 14 bases in between. This CDR3 comprises 13 residues. The germline V gene encodes CDR1 GTSNPN and CDR2 SVGIG (reference sequence). CDR3 DNA: TGTGCCTGGAACAGCAACTTAAGGCAGCCCCAGCATTTT. It yields the protein CAWNSNLRQPQHF.

V gene TRBV18 combines with J gene TRBJ2-4; no clear D gene. In germline, CDR1 is KGHSH, CDR2 LQKENI. CDR3 length: 15 residues. Trimming took 0 bases from V and 0 from J, leaving 6 bases between them. The CDR3 DNA is TGTGCCAGCTCACCACCTTCGGTAGCCAAAAACATTCAGTACTTC. It codes for CASSPPSVAKNIQYF.

The gene calls are TRBV19 and TRBJ2-3, with 8 bases fitting TRBD1. Germline assignment: CDR1 LNHDA and CDR2 SQIVND (reference sequence). CDR3 size: 17 residues. Losses at the gene ends were 0 bases for V and 5 bases for J; bases not matched to a gene: 10. CDR3 DNA sequence: TGTGCCAGTAGTATAGATGGAGGCGGCAGGGGGCGAGATACGCAGTATTTT. Its translation: CASSIDGGGRGRDTQYF.

The genes are TRBV10-3 and TRBJ2-1, with 8 nucleotides matching TRBD2. Germline CDR1 is ENHRY and CDR2 is SYGVKD. The CDR3 runs to 15 residues. The V gene end was trimmed by 4 bases and the J gene end by 5 bases; junction bases not matched to a gene: 7. The CDR3 reads CAISGGGRRDNEQFF. CDR3 coding DNA: TGTGCCATCAGTGGCGGCGGGAGGAGGGACAATGAGCAGTTCTTC.

The chain links TRBV5-1 to TRBJ2-1, with D uncertain. CDR3 length: 13 amino acids. The germline gives CDR1 SGHRS, CDR2 YFSETQ. The germline V and J ends were trimmed by 4 bases and 6 bases, with 11 bases remaining between them. The DNA of the CDR3 is TGCGCCAGCAGCCTTGCAGCTTTCAATGAGCAGTTCTTC. Protein: CASSLAAFNEQFF.

This chain links TRBV11-2 with TRBJ2-7, with 9 nucleotides matching TRBD1. This CDR3 is 14 amino acids long. The germline CDR1 and CDR2 sequences are SGHAT and FQNNGV. V lost 7 bases to trimming and J lost 5 bases; unmatched junction nucleotides: 9. This CDR3 reads CASMDRDRVDEQYF. The CDR3 coding sequence is TGTGCCAGCATGGACCGGGACAGGGTTGACGAGCAGTACTTC.

V usage is TRBV20-1 and J usage is TRBJ2-5, with a weak D call TRBD1 (5 bases). V was cut by 4 bases and J by 4 bases, with 7 bases left in between. The CDR3 contains 11 residues. Looked up from germline, CDR1 is DFQATT and CDR2 is SNEGSKA (reference sequence). The CDR3 sequence is CSATRVETQYF. Written as DNA, the CDR3 is TGCAGTGCTACCAGGGTAGAGACCCAGTACTTC.